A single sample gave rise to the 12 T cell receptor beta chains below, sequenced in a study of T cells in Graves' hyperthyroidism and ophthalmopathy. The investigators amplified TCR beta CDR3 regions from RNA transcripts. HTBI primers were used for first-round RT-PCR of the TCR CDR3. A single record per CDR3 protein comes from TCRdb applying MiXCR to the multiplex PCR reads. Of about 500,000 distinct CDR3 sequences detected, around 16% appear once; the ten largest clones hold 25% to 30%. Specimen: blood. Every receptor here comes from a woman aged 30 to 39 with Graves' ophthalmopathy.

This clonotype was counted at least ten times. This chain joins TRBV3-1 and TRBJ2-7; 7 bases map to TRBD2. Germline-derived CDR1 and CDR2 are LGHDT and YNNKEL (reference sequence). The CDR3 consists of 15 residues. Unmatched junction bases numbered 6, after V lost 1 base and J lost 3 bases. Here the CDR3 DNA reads TGTGCCAGCAGCCAAGGTTTTGGGGGGGGCTACGAGCAGTACTTC. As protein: CASSQGFGGGYEQYF.

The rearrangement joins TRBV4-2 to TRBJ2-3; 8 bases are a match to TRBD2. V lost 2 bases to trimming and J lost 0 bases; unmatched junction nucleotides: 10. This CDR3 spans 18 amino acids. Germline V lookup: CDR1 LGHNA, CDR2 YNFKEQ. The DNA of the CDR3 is TGTGCCAGCAGCCAACTCCCCCCGGGACTAGGAAGCACAGATACGCAGTATTTT. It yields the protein CASSQLPPGLGSTDTQYF.

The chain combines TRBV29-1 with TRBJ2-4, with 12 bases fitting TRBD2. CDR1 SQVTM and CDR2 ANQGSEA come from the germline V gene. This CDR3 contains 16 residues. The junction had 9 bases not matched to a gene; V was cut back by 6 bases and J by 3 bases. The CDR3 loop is CSVLGLAGTNKNIQYF. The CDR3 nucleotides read TGCAGCGTCTTAGGACTAGCGGGAACCAACAAAAACATTCAGTACTTC.

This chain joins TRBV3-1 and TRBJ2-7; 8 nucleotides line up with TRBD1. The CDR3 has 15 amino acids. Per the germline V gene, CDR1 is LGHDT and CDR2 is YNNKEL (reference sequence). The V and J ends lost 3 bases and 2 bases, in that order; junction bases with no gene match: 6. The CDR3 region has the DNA TGTGCCAGCAGCCAGGGGCTGGGACAGGCCTACGAGCAGTACTTC. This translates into CASSQGLGQAYEQYF.

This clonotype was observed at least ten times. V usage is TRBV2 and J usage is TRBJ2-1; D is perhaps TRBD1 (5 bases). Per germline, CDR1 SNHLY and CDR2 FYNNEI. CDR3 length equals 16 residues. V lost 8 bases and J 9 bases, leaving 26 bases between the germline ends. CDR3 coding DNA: TGTGCCAGCTTAAGGAGCAGGGTTGGGTCACAAGGTGAGCAGTTCTTC. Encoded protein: CASLRSRVGSQGEQFF.

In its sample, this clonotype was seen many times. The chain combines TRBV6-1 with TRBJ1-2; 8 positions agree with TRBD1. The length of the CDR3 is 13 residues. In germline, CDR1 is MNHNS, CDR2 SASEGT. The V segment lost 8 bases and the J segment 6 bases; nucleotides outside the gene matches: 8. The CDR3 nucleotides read TGTGCCAGCCCGGACAGGGCCTTGGATGGCTACACCTTC. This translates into CASPDRALDGYTF.

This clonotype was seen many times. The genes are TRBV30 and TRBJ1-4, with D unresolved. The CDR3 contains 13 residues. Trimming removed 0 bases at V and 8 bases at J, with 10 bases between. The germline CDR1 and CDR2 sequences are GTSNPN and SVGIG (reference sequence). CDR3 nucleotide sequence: TGTGCCTGGAGTGTACTGTTCCGGGAAAAACTGTTTTTT. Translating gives CAWSVLFREKLFF.

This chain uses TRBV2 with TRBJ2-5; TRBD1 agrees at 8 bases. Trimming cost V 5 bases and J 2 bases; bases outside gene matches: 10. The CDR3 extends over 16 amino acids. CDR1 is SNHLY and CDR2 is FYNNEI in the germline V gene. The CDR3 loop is CASSSLSRDRQETQYF. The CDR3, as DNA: TGTGCCAGCAGTTCACTTTCCCGGGACAGGCAAGAGACCCAGTACTTC. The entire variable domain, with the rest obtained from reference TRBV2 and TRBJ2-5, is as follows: EPEVTQTPSHQVTQMGQEVILRCVPISNHLYFYWYRQILGQKVEFLVSFYNNEISEKSEIFDDQFSVERPDGSNFTLKIRSTKLEDSAMYFCASSSLSRDRQETQYFGPGTRLLVL.

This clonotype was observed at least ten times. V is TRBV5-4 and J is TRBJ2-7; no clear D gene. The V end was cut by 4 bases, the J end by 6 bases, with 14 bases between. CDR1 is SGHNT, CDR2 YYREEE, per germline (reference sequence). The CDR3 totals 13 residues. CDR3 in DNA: TGTGCCAGCAGCCCTTGGACGGTTAGCGAGCAGTACTTC. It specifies CASSPWTVSEQYF. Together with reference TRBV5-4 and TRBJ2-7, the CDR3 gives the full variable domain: ETGVTQSPTHLIKTRGQQVTLRCSSQSGHNTVSWYQQALGQGPQFIFQYYREEENGRGNFPPRFSGLQFPNYSSELNVNALELDDSALYLCASSPWTVSEQYFGPGTRLTVT.

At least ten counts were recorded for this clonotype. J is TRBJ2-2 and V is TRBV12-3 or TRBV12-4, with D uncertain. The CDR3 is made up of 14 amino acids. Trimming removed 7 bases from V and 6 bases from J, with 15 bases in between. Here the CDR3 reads CASTDRRTAGELFF. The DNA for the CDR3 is TGTGCCAGCACCGACCGAAGAACAGCCGGGGAGCTGTTTTTT.

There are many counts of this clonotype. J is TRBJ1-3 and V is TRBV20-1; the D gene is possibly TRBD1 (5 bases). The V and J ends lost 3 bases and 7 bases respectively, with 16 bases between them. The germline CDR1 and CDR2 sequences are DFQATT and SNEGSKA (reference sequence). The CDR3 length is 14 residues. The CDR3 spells CSASSSRRGNTIYF. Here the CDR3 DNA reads TGCAGTGCTAGTTCATCGAGGCGGGGGAACACCATATATTTT.

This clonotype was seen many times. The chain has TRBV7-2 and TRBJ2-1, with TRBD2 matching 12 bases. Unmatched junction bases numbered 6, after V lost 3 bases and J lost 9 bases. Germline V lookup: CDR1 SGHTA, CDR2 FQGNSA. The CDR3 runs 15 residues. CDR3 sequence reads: CASSFQGLAGSEQFF. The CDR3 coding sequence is TGTGCCAGCAGCTTTCAAGGACTAGCGGGAAGTGAGCAGTTCTTC.